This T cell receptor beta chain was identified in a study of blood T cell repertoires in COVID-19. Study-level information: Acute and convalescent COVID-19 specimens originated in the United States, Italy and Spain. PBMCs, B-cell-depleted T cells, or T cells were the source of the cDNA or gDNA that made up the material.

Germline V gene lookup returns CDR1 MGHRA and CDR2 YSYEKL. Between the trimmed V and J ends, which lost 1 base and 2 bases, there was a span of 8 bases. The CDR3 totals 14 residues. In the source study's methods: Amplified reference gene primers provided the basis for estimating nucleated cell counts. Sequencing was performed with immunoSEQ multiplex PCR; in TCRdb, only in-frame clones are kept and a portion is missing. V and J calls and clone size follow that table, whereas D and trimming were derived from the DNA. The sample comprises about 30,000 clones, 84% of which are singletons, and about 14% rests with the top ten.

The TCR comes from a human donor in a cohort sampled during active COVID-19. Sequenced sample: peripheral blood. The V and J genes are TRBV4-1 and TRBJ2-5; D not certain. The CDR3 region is CASSQGHSQETQYF. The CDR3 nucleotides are TGCGCCAGCAGCCAAGGGCACAGTCAAGAGACCCAGTACTTC.